This T cell receptor (beta chain) was retrieved from a study of blood T cell repertoires in COVID-19. Produced via immunoSEQ multiplex PCR; TCRdb's table is partial and in-frame only. The sample holds about 420,000 clones, about 90% seen once. Germline loops: CDR1 SGHDT, CDR2 YYEEEE. V lost 0 bases, J lost 3 bases, and 8 bases stayed unmatched. CDR3 length equals 17 residues. V gene TRBV5-6 combines with J gene TRBJ2-1; 8 bases map to TRBD2. The sequence was obtained from a man younger than 35 with COVID-19, enrolled during active disease. Sequencing was done on a sample of peripheral blood. This CDR3 reads CASSLVYSGAFYNEQFF. CDR3 coding DNA: TGTGCCAGCAGCTTGGTCTATAGCGGGGCTTTCTACAATGAGCAGTTCTTC. Full variable domain (missing parts from reference TRBV5-6 and TRBJ2-1): DAGVTQSPTHLIKTRGQQVTLRCSPKSGHDTVSWYQQALGQGPQFIFQYYEEEERQRGNFPDRFSGHQFPNYSSELNVNALLLGDSALYLCASSLVYSGAFYNEQFFGPGTRLTVL.